This T cell receptor beta chain was captured in a study of blood T cell repertoires in COVID-19. Study-level background: Samples came from the United States, Italy and Spain, spanning acute and convalescent COVID-19. PBMCs, B-cell-depleted T cells, or T cells provided the cDNA or gDNA that made up the material.

In the source study's methods: Scientists estimated how many nucleated cells there were by amplifying reference gene primers. Profiling relied on immunoSEQ multiplex PCR, and the TCRdb table lists in-frame clones only, not all of them. V, J and clone size were drawn from that table, and D and trimming were deduced from the DNA. The sample lists 30,000 to 35,000 clones; roughly 88% were seen once. This clone was counted only a few times. This CDR3 is 16 amino acids long. Germline V gives CDR1 SGHKS, CDR2 YYEKEE (reference sequence). V lost 3 bases and J lost 4; bases outside the gene matches: 6. The receptor was isolated from a woman in her 70s with active COVID-19. What was sequenced was peripheral blood. The rearrangement links TRBV5-5 to TRBJ2-7, with 14 bases aligning to TRBD2. The CDR3 sequence: CASSSAGTSGGYEQYF. DNA for the CDR3: TGTGCCAGCAGCTCCGCTGGGACTAGCGGGGGATACGAGCAGTACTTC. Filled out from reference TRBV5-5 and TRBJ2-7, the complete variable domain reads DAGVTQSPTHLIKTRGQQVTLRCSPISGHKSVSWYQQVLGQGPQFIFQYYEKEERGRGNFPDRFSARQFPNYSSELNVNALLLGDSALYLCASSSAGTSGGYEQYFGPGTRLTVT.